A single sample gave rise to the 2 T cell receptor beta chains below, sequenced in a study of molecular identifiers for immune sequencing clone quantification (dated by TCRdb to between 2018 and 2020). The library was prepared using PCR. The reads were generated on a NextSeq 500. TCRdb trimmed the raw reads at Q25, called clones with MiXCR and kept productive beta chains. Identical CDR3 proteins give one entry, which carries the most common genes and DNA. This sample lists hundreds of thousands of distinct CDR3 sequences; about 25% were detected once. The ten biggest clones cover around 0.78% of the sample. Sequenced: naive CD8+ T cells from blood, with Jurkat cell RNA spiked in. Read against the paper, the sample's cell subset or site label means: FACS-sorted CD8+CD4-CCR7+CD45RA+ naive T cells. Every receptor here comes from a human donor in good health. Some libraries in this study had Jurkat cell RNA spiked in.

CDR3 in amino acids: CSASVSGPFKDTGELFF. Written as DNA, the CDR3 is TGCAGTGCTAGCGTTAGCGGGCCTTTCAAAGACACCGGGGAGCTGTTTTTT. This rearrangement joins TRBV20-1 to TRBJ2-2; 7 bases match TRBD2. Looked up from germline, CDR1 is DFQATT and CDR2 is SNEGSKA (reference sequence). Trimming cost V 3 bases and J 3 bases; bases outside gene matches: 13. This CDR3 has 17 amino acids.

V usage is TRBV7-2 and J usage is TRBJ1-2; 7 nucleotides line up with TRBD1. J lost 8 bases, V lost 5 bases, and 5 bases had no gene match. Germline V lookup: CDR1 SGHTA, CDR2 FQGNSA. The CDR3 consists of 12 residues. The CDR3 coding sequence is TGTGCCAGCAGCGCCAGACAGGGCGGCTACACCTTC. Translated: CASSARQGGYTF.